This T cell receptor beta chain originates from a study of T cells after yellow fever vaccination. With respect to this clonotype: The antigen is undetermined.

CDR3 length: 16 amino acids. Trimming stripped 3 bases from V and 4 bases from J, with 18 bases between. Looked up from germline, CDR1 is LGHNA and CDR2 is YSLEER. TCRdb re-derived calls from the 5' RACE reads in MiXCR, one entry per CDR3 protein. This table has hundreds of thousands of distinct CDR3 sequences, roughly a sixth appearing once. Study-wide findings and caveats: Contaminants from the bulk population, in the form of abundant clonotypes, could be found in FACS-sorted repertoires.

The rearrangement joins TRBV4-3 to TRBJ2-5; unclear D gene. The sequence was obtained from a man younger than 35 who received the YFV17D yellow fever vaccine. Source: PBMCs, taken before the yellow fever booster vaccination. In DNA, the CDR3 is TGCGCCAGCAGCCATGGTCCTGCCCTAGTGGGAGAGACCCAGTACTTC. Its protein product is CASSHGPALVGETQYF.